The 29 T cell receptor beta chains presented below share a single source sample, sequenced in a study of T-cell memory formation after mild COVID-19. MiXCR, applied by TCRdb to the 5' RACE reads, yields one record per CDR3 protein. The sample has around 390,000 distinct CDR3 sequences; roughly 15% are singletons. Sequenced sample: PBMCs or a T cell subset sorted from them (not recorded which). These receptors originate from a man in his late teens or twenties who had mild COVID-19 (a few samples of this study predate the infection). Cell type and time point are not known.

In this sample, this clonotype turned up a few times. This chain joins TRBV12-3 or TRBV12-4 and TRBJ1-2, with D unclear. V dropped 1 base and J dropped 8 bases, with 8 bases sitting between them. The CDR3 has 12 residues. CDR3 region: CASSLVLRGYTF. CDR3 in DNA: TGTGCCAGCAGTTTAGTGTTAAGGGGCTACACCTTC.

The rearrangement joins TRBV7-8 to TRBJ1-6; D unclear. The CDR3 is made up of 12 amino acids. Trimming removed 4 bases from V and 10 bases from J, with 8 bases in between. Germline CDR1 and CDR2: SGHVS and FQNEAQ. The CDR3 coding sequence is TGTGCCAGCAGCTCGACTCGGTCACCCCTCCACTTT. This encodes CASSSTRSPLHF.

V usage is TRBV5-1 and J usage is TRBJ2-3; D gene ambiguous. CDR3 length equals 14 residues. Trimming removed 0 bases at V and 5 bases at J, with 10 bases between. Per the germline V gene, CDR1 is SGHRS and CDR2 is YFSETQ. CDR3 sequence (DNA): TGCGCCAGCAGCTTGGACCGGAGTGTAGATACGCAGTATTTT. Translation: CASSLDRSVDTQYF.

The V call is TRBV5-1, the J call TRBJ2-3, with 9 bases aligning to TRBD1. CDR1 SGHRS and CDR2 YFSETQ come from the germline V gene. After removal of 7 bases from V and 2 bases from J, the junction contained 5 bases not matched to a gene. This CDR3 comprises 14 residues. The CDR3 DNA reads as TGCGCCAGCTGTCACAGGGGGCTCACAGATACGCAGTATTTT. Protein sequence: CASCHRGLTDTQYF.

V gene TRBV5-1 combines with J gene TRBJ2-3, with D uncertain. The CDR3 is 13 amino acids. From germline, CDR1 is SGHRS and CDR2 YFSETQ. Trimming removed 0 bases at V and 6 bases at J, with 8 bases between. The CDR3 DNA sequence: TGCGCCAGCAGCTTGGGGGATGAGGATACGCAGTATTTT. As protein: CASSLGDEDTQYF.

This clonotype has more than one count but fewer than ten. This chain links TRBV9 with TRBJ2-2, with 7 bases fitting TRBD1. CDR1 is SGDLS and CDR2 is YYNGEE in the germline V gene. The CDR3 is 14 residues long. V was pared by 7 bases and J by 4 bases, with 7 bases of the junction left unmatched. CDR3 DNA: TGTGCCAGCGGACCCGGGACAGCCACCGGGGAGCTGTTTTTT. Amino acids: CASGPGTATGELFF. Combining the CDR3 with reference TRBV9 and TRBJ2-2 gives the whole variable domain DSGVTQTPKHLITATGQRVTLRCSPRSGDLSVYWYQQSLDQGLQFLIQYYNGEERAKGNILERFSAQQFPDLHSELNLSSLELGDSALYFCASGPGTATGELFFGEGSRLTVL.

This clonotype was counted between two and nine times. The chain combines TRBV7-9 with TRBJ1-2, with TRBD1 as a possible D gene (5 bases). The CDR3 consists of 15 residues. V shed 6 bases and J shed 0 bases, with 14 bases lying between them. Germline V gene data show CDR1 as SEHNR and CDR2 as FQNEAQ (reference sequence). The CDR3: CASSPAGLSNYGYTF. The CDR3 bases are TGTGCCAGCAGTCCCGCGGGGCTGTCTAACTATGGCTACACCTTC.

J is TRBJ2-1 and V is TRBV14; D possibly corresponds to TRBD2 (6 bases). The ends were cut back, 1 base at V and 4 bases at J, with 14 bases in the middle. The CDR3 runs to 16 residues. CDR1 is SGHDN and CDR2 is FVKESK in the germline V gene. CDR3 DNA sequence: TGTGCCAGCAGCCAAGGGGCTGGGAGGCGGTACAATGAGCAGTTCTTC. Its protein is CASSQGAGRRYNEQFF. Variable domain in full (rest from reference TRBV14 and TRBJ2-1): EAGVTQFPSHSVIEKGQTVTLRCDPISGHDNLYWYRRVMGKEIKFLLHFVKESKQDESGMPNNRFLAERTGGTYSTLKVQPAELEDSGVYFCASSQGAGRRYNEQFFGPGTRLTVL.

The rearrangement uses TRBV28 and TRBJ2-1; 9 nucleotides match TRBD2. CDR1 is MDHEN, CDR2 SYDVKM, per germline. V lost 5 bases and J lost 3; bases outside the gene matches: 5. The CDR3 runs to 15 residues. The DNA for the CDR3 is TGTGCCAGCAGTCCCGTTAGCGGGGGCTACAATGAGCAGTTCTTC. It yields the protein CASSPVSGGYNEQFF.

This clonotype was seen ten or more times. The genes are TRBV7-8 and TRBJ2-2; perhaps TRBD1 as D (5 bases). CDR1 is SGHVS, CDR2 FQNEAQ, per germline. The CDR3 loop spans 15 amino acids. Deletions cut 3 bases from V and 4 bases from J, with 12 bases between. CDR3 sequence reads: CASSFNVQGTGELFF. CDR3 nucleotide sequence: TGTGCCAGCAGCTTTAACGTCCAGGGCACCGGGGAGCTGTTTTTT.

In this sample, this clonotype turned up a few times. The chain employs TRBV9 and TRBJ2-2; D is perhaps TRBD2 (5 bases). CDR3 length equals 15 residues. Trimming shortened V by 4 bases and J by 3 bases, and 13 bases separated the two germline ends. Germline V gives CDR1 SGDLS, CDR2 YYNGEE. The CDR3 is CASSLGLSYTGELFF. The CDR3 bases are TGTGCCAGCAGCCTCGGACTGTCGTACACCGGGGAGCTGTTTTTT.

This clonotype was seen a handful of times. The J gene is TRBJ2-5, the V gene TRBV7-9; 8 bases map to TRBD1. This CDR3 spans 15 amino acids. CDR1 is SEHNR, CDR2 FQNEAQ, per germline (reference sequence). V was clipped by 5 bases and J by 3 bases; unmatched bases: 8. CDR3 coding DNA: TGTGCCAGCAGCCCGAACCAGGGGGCGAAAGAGACCCAGTACTTC. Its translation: CASSPNQGAKETQYF. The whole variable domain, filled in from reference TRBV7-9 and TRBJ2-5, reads DTGVSQNPRHKITKRGQNVTFRCDPISEHNRLYWYRQTLGQGPEFLTYFQNEAQLEKSRLLSDRFSAERPKGSFSTLEIQRTEQGDSAMYLCASSPNQGAKETQYFGPGTRLLVL.

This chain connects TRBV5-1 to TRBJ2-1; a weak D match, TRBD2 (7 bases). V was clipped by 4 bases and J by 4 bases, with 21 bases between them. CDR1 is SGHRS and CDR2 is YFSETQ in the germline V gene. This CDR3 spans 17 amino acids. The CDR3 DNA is TGCGCCAGCAGCCCTACCAGGGGACTAAGGGGGTACAATGAGCAGTTCTTC. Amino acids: CASSPTRGLRGYNEQFF.

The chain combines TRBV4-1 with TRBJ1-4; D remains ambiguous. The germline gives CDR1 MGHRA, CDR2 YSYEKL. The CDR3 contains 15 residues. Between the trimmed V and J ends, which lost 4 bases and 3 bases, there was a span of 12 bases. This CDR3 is CASSPRLVANEKLFF. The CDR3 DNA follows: TGCGCCAGCAGCCCTCGACTTGTGGCTAATGAAAAACTGTTTTTT.

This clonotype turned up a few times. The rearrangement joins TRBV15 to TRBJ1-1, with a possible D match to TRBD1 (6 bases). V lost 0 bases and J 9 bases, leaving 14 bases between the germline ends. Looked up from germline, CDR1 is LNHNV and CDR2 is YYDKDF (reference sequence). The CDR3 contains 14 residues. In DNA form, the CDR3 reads TGTGCCACCAGCAGAGATCGGGGAGGGGGGAAAGCTTTCTTT. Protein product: CATSRDRGGGKAFF.

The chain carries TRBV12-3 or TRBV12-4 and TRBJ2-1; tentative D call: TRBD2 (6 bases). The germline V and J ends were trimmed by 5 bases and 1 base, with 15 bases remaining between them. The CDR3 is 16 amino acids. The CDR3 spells CASSPRGSGSYNEQFF. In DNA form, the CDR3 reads TGTGCCAGCAGTCCCCGGGGGTCGGGTTCCTACAATGAGCAGTTCTTC.

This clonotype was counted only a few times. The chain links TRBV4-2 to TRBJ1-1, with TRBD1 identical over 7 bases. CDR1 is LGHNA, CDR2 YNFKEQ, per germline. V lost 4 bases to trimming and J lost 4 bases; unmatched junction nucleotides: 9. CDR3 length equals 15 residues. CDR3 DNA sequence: TGTGCCAGCAGCCCGCTAGGGGGCCGAGGCACTGAAGCTTTCTTT. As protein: CASSPLGGRGTEAFF.

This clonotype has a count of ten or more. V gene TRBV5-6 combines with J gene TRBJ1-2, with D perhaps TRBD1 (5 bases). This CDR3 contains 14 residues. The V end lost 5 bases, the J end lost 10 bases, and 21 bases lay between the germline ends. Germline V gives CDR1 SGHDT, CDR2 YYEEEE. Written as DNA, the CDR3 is TGTGCCAGCAGTCCCTTAGCGGTTGGAGGGGTCTACACCTTC. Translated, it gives CASSPLAVGGVYTF.

The CDR3 sequence: CASSLVGYSGANVLTF. CDR3 sequence (DNA): TGTGCCAGCAGCTTAGTTGGGTACTCTGGGGCCAACGTCCTGACTTTC. The chain combines TRBV7-8 with TRBJ2-6; D ambiguous. CDR3 length equals 16 residues. V lost 1 base, J lost 0 bases, and 7 bases lay in between. Germline CDR1 reads SGHVS; CDR2 reads FQNEAQ.

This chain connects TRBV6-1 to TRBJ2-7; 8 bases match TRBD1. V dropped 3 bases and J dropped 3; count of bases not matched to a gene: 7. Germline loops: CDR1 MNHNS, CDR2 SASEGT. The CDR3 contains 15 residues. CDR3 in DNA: TGTGCCAGCAGTGACGGACAGGGCTTACGCTACGAGCAGTACGTC. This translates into CASSDGQGLRYEQYV.

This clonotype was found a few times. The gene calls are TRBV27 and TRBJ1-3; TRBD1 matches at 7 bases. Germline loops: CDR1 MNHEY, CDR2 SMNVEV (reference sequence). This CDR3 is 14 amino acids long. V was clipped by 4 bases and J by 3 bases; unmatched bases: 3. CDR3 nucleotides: TGTGCCAGCAGTTCGTGGACAGGTGGAAACACCATATATTTT. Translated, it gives CASSSWTGGNTIYF.

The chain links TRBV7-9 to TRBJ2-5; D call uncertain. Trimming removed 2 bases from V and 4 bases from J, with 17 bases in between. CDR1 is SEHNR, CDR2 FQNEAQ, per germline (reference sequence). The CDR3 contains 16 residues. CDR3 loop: CASSLRAVREGETQYF. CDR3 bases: TGTGCCAGCAGCTTACGGGCAGTAAGGGAAGGAGAGACCCAGTACTTC.

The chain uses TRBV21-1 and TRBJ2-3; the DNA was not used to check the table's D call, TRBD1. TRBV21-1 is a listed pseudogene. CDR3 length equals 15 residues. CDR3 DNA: TGTGCCAGCAGCCCCGGCGGTACACCCACAGATACGCAGTATTTT. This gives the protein CASSPGGTPTDTQYF.

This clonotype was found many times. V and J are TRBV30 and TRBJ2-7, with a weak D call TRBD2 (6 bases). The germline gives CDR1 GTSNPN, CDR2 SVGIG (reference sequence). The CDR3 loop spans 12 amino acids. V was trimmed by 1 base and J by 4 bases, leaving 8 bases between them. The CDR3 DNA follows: TGTGCCTGGAGTGCTGCGGGATACGAGCAGTACTTC. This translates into CAWSAAGYEQYF. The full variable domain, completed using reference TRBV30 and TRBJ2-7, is SQTIHQWPATLVQPVGSPLSLECTVEGTSNPNLYWYRQAAGRGLQLLFYSVGIGQISSEVPQNLSASRPQDRQFILSSKKLLLSDSGFYLCAWSAAGYEQYFGPGTRLTVT.

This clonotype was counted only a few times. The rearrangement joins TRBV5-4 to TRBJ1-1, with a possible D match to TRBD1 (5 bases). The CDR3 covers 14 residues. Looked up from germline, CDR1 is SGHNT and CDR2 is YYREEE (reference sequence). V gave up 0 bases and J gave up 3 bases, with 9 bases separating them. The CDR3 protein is CASSLALGDTEAFF. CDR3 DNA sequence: TGTGCCAGCAGCTTGGCCCTAGGGGACACTGAAGCTTTCTTT.

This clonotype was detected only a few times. The CDR3 protein is CASSYSNRGPYNEQFF. The CDR3 DNA reads TGTGCCAGCAGTTACTCCAACAGGGGACCTTACAATGAGCAGTTCTTC. The chain uses TRBV6-6 and TRBJ2-1; TRBD1 matches at 7 bases. The CDR3 is 16 residues long. The trim removed 0 bases at V and 4 bases at J, leaving 6 bases unmatched. Germline CDR1 and CDR2: MNHNY and SVGAGI (reference sequence).

The CDR3 region is CASSQRAKRDTEAFF. CDR3 sequence (DNA): TGTGCCAGCAGCCAAAGAGCAAAACGGGACACTGAAGCTTTCTTT. The V and J genes are TRBV12-3 or TRBV12-4 and TRBJ1-1; no clear D. The CDR3 is 15 residues long. The ends were cut back, 6 bases at V and 3 bases at J, with 17 bases in the middle.

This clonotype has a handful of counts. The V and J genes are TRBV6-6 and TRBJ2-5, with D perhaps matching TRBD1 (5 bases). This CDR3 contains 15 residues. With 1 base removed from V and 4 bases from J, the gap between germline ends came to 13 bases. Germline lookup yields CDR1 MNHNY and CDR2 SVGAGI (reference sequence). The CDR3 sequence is CASSYFGSRGETQYF. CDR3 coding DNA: TGTGCCAGCAGTTACTTTGGCAGTAGGGGAGAGACCCAGTACTTC.

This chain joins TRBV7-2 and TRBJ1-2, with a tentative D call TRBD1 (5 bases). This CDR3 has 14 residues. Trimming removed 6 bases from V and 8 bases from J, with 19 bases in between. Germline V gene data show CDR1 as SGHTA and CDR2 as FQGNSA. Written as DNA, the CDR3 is TGTGCCAGCAGATCAGTTCGCGGGACCCCAGGCTACACCTTC. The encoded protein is CASRSVRGTPGYTF.